These T cell receptor beta chains were read from a single sample in a study of blood T cell repertoires in COVID-19. Sequencing was performed with immunoSEQ multiplex PCR; in TCRdb, only in-frame clones are kept and a portion is missing. The sample records tens of thousands of clones, about 91% being singletons. The sequenced sample consisted of peripheral blood. The source is a middle-aged man with COVID-19, enrolled during active disease. Each CDR3 is given with its conserved first and last residue. D genes are given only for firm matches. Clone size appears in some rows only: once, few, many, or a class for an expanded clone.

j_call v_call cdr3_length clone_size d_call cdr3_nt cdr3_aa
TRBJ2-5 TRBV30 14 NA NA TGTGCCTGGAGTCTTTTAGGCGGTCAAGAGACCCAGTACTTC CAWSLLGGQETQYF
TRBJ1-6 TRBV19 14 NA NA TGTGCCAGTAGTAGCGCGGGTCCTAATTCACCCCTCCACTTT CASSSAGPNSPLHF
TRBJ1-4 TRBV7-9 13 NA NA TGTGCCAGCAGCTTAGTTGCGGATGAAAAACTGTTTTTT CASSLVADEKLFF
TRBJ1-2 TRBV7-9 12 NA NA TGTGCCAGCAGCCCCGGCGGTGGCGACTACACCTTC CASSPGGGDYTF
TRBJ2-7 TRBV28 14 NA NA TGTGCCAGCAGTTCAGCCCGGAGCTCCTACGAGCAGTACTTC CASSSARSSYEQYF
TRBJ1-6 TRBV27 15 NA NA TGTGCCAGCAGTTTAAGCGGAGCGGCCGGTTCACCCCTCCACTTT CASSLSGAAGSPLHF
TRBJ2-7 TRBV6-6 13 NA NA TGTGCCAGCAGTGTCGGGAACTCCTACGAGCAGTACTTC CASSVGNSYEQYF
TRBJ2-4 TRBV5-4 14 NA TRBD2 TGTGCCAGCAACACCCGCGGGGGGGGAAACATTCAGTACTTC CASNTRGGGNIQYF
TRBJ1-1 TRBV3-1/TRBV3-2 13 few NA TGTGCCAGCAGCCAAGAAAGGACTTTCGAAGCTTTCTTT CASSQERTFEAFF
TRBJ2-1 TRBV5-4 15 NA TRBD2 TGTGCCAGCAGCCCTAGCGGGGGGTTTGACAATGAGCAGTTCTTC CASSPSGGFDNEQFF